The clone carrying this T cell receptor beta chain turned up a few times. Its antigen is not identified. These data originate in a study of molecular identifiers for immune sequencing clone quantification. Findings of the study overall: Over 99% of CMV-specific effector molecules, but under 1% of naive ones, were in clones above 20 copies.

The use of previously described methods and listed TCR primers produced the bulk TCR libraries. TCRdb re-called the PCR reads through MiXCR, storing one row per CDR3 protein. This table holds under 350,000 distinct CDR3 sequences, 24% found once. After removal of 5 bases from V and 0 bases from J, the junction contained 15 bases not matched to a gene. Germline CDR1 reads KGHSH; CDR2 reads LQKENI. CDR3 size: 18 residues. The specimen sequenced was naive CD8+ T cells from blood, with Jurkat cell RNA spiked in. Subset: FACS-sorted CD8+CD4-CCR7+CD45RA+ naive T cells. The chain employs TRBV18 and TRBJ1-2; 7 bases fit TRBD1. This TCR was recovered from a human donor in good health. Some libraries in this study had Jurkat cell RNA spiked in. The CDR3 coding sequence is TGTGCCAGCTCATCATACCGGGACAGCAAACAACCTAACTATGGCTACACCTTC. Translation gives CASSSYRDSKQPNYGYTF.